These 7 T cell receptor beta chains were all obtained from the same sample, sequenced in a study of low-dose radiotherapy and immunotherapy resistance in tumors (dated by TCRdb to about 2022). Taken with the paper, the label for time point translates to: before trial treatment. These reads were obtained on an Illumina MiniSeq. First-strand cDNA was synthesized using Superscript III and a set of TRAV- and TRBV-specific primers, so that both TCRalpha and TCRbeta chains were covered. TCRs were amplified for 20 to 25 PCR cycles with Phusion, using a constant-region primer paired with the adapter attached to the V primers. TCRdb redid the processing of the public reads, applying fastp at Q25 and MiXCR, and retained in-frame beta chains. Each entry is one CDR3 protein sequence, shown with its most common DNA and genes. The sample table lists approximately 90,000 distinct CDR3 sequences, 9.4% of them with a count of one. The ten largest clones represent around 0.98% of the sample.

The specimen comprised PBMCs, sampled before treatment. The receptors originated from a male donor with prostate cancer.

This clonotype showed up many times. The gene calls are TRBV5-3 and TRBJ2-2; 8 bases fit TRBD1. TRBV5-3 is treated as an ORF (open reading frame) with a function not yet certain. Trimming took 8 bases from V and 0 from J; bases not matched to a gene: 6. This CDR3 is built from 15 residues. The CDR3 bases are TGTGCCAGCAACCCGACAGGGGCGAACACCGGGGAGCTGTTTTTT. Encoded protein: CASNPTGANTGELFF.

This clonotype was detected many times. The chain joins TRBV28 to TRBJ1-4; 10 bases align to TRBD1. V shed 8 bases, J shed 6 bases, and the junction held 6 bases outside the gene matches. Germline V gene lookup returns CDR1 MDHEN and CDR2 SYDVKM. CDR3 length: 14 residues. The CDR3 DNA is TGTGCCAGCTCCGACAGGGGGCGCGATGAAAAACTGTTTTTT. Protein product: CASSDRGRDEKLFF.

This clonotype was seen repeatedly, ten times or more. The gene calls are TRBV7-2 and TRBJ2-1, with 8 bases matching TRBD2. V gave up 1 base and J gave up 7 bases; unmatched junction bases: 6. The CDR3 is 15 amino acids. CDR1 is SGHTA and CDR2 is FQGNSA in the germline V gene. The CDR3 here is CASSLGGRPGNEQFF. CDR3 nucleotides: TGTGCCAGCAGCTTAGGCGGGAGGCCGGGGAATGAGCAGTTCTTC.

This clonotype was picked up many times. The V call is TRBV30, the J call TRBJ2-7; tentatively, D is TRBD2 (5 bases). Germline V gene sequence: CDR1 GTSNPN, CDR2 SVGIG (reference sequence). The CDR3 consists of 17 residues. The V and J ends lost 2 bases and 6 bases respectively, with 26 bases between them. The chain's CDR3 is CAWSWEFSRGLYGEQYF. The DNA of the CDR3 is TGTGCCTGGAGTTGGGAATTTTCGCGAGGGCTTTACGGCGAGCAGTACTTC.

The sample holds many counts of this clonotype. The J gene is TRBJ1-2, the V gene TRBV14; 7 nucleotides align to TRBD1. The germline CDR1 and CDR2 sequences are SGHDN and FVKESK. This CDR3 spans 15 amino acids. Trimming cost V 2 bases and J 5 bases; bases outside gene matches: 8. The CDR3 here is CASSQNEGARYGYTF. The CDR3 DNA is TGTGCCAGCAGCCAAAATGAGGGGGCGCGGTATGGCTACACCTTC.

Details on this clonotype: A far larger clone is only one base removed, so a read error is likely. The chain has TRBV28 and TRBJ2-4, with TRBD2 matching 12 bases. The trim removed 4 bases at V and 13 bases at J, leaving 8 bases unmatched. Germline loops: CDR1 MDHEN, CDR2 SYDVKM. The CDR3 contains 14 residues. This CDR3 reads CASSSTSGSNEQYF. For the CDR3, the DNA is TGTGCCAGCAGTTCGACTAGCGGGAGTAATGAGCAGTACTTC.

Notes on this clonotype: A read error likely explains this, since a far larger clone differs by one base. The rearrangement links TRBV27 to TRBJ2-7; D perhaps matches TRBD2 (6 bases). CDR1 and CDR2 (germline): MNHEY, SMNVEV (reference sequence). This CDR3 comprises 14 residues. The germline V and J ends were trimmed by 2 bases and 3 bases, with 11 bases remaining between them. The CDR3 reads CASSLAPEGYEQYF. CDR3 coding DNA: TGTGCCAGCAGTTTAGCCCCGGAGGGCTACGAGCAGTACTTC.